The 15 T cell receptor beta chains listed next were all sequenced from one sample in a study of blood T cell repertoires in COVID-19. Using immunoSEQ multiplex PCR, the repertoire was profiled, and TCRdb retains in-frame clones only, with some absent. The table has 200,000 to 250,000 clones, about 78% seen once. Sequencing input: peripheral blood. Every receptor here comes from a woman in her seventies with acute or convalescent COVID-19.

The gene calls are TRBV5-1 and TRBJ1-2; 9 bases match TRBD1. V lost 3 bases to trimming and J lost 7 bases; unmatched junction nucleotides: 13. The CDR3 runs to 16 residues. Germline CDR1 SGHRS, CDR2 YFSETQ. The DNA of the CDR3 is TGCGCCAGCAGCTCGGGAGGGACAGGGCTACCTTCTGGCTACACCTTC. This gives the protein CASSSGGTGLPSGYTF. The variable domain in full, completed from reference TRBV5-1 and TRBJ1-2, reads KAGVTQTPRYLIKTRGQQVTLSCSPISGHRSVSWYQQTPGQGLQFLFEYFSETQRNKGNFPGRFSGRQFSNSRSEMNVSTLELGDSALYLCASSSGGTGLPSGYTFGSGTRLTVV.

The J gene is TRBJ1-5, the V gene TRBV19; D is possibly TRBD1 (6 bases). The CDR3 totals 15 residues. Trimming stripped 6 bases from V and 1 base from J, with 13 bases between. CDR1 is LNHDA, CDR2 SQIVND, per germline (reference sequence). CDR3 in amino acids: CASRKSGQSNQPQHF. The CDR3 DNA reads TGTGCCAGTAGGAAGTCGGGACAAAGCAATCAGCCCCAGCATTTT.

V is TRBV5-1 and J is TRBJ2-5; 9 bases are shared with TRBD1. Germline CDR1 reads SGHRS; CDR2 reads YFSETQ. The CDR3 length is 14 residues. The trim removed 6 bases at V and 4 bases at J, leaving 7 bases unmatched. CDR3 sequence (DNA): TGCGCCAGCACCAGAACGACAGGGGGAGAGACCCAGTACTTC. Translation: CASTRTTGGETQYF.

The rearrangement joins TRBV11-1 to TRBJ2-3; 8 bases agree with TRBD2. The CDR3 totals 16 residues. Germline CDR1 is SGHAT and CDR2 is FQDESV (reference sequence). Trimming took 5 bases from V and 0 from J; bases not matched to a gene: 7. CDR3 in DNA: TGTGCCAGCAGCCGTTATAGCGGGGTTAGCACAGATACGCAGTATTTT. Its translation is CASSRYSGVSTDTQYF.

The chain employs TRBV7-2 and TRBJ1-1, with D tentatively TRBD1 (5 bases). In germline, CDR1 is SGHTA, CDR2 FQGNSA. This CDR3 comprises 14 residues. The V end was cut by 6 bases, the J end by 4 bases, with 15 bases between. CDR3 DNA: TGTGCCAGCAGTTTTCAGGGCGTAGGCACTGAAGCTTTCTTT. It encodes CASSFQGVGTEAFF.

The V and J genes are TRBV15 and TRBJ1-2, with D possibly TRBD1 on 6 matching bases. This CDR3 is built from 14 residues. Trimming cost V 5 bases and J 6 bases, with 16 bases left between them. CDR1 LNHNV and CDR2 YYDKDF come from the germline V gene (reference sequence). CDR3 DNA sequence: TGTGCCACCAGCCGGGGCACAGGGCCCCATGGCTACACCTTC. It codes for CATSRGTGPHGYTF.

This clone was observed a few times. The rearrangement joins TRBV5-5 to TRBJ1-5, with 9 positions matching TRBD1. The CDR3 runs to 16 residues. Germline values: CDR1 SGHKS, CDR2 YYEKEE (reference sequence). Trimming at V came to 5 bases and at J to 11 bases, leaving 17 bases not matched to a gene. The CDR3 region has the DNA TGTGCCAGCAGTTTCGAGGCCGGGACAGGGTTAAGGTCCCAGCATTTT. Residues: CASSFEAGTGLRSQHF.

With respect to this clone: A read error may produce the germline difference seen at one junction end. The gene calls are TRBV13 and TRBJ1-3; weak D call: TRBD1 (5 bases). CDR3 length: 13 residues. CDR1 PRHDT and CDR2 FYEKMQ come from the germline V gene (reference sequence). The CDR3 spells CASSLGHGNTIYF. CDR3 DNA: TGTGCCAGCAGTTTAGGACACGGAAACACCATATATTTT.

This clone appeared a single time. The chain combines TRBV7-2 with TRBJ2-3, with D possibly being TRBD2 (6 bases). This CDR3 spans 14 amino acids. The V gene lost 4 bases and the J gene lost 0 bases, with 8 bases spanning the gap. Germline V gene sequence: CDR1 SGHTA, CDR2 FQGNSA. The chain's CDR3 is CASSSGGSTDTQYF. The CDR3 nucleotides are TGTGCCAGCAGCTCCGGAGGGAGCACAGATACGCAGTATTTT.

The CDR3 DNA is TGTGCCAGCGGCCAGGGTGCCAAAAACATTCAGTACTTC. It is translated as CASGQGAKNIQYF. J is TRBJ2-4 and V is TRBV7-9; perhaps TRBD1 as D (5 bases). With 8 bases removed from V and 1 base from J, the gap between germline ends came to 9 bases. This CDR3 contains 13 residues. In germline, CDR1 is SEHNR, CDR2 FQNEAQ (reference sequence).

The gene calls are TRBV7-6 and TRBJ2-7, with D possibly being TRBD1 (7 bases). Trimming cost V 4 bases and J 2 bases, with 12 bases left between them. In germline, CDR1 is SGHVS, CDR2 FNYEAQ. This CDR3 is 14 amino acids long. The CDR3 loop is CASSWGDRTYEQYF. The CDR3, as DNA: TGTGCCAGCAGCTGGGGGGACAGAACCTACGAGCAGTACTTC.

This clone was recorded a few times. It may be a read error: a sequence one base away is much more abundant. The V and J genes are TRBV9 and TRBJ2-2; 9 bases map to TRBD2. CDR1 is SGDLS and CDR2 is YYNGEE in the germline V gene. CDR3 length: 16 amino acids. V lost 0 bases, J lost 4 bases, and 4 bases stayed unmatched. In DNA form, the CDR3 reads TGTGCCAGCAGCGTAGGGGGGCGGGAGGGCACCGGGGAGCTGTTTTTT. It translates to CASSVGGREGTGELFF.

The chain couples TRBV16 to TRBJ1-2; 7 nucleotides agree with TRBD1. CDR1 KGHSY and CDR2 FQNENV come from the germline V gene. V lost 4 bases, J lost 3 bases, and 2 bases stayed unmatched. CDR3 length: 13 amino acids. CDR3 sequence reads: CASSRDRDYGYTF. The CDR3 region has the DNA TGTGCCAGCAGCCGCGACAGGGACTATGGCTACACCTTC.

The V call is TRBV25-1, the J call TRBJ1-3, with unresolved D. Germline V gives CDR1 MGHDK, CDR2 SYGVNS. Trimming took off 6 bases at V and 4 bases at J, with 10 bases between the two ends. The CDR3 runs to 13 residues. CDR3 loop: CASRVPKGNTIYF. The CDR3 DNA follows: TGTGCCAGCAGAGTCCCTAAGGGAAACACCATATATTTT.

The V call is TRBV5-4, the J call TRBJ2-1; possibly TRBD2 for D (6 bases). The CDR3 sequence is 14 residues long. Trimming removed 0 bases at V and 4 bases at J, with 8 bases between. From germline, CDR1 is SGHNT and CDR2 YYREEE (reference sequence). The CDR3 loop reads CASSLAGAYNEQFF. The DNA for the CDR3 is TGTGCCAGCAGCTTGGCGGGAGCGTACAATGAGCAGTTCTTC.